These 29 T cell receptor beta chains were sequenced from one sample in a study of neurological immune-mediated disorders. TCRdb ran MiXCR on the 5' RACE reads and lists one entry per CDR3 protein. This sample has roughly 89,000 distinct CDR3 sequences; around 2.6% occur once, and the top ten carry roughly 1.1%. The source material was PBMCs. Receptors originate from a woman in her 30s with multiple sclerosis.

The sample holds many counts of this clonotype. The chain couples TRBV5-1 to TRBJ1-5; 9 bases fit TRBD1. J was trimmed by 4 bases and V by 4 bases; bases with no gene match: 6. Germline lookup yields CDR1 SGHRS and CDR2 YFSETQ. The CDR3 is made up of 15 amino acids. The CDR3 is CASSSGTGSNQPQHF. The CDR3 coding sequence is TGCGCCAGCAGCAGCGGGACAGGGTCTAATCAGCCCCAGCATTTT.

This clonotype showed up many times. The V gene is TRBV20-1, the J gene TRBJ2-3, with D unresolved. Germline V CDR1 and CDR2: DFQATT, SNEGSKA (reference sequence). The CDR3 runs 14 residues. Trimming stripped 5 bases from V and 2 bases from J, with 14 bases between. The CDR3 DNA reads as TGCAGTGCTCGCCTGACCGTTGTCACAGATACGCAGTATTTT. Translating gives CSARLTVVTDTQYF.

This clonotype was counted ten times or more. The chain employs TRBV12-3 or TRBV12-4 and TRBJ2-7, with D possibly matching TRBD2 (7 bases). V shed 5 bases and J shed 3 bases, with 14 bases lying between them. The CDR3 is 14 amino acids. In DNA form, the CDR3 reads TGTGCCAGCAGTACGGGGGGCGTCGTCTACGAGCAGTACTTC. Its translation: CASSTGGVVYEQYF.

There are a few counts of this clonotype. This sequence joins TRBV6-5 and TRBJ2-3; 10 positions match TRBD2. The junction had 1 base not matched to a gene; V was cut back by 6 bases and J by 1 base. In germline, CDR1 is MNHEY, CDR2 SVGAGI. This CDR3 has 14 residues. The CDR3 is CASSGLAGTDTQYF. As DNA, the CDR3 is TGTGCCAGCAGCGGACTAGCGGGCACAGATACGCAGTATTTT.

This clonotype has just a few counts. This may come from a read error, since a much larger clone is one base off. This chain joins TRBV5-5 and TRBJ1-5; D is perhaps TRBD1 (5 bases). The CDR3 has 14 amino acids. The germline V gene has CDR1 SGHKS and CDR2 YYEKEE (reference sequence). CDR3 bases: TGTGCCAGCAGCTCGGGGGTGATCAATCAGCCCCAGAATTTT. Translating it yields CASSSGVINQPQNF.

This clonotype was detected ten times or more. This chain uses TRBV20-1 with TRBJ1-3; 7 nucleotides align to TRBD1. The germline gives CDR1 DFQATT, CDR2 SNEGSKA (reference sequence). The CDR3 covers 19 residues. The V gene end was trimmed by 0 bases and the J gene end by 0 bases; junction bases not matched to a gene: 14. The CDR3 sequence: CSARDYGRRDSGSGNTIYF. CDR3 nucleotide sequence: TGCAGTGCTAGAGATTATGGTCGAAGGGACAGCGGCTCTGGAAACACCATATATTTT.

This clonotype was counted at least ten times. This chain joins TRBV6-5 and TRBJ2-7; TRBD1 might be the D (5 bases). V was pared by 2 bases and J by 8 bases, with 10 bases between. CDR3 size: 12 residues. Per the germline V gene, CDR1 is MNHEY and CDR2 is SVGAGI. The CDR3 nucleotides read TGTGCCAGCAGTTACCTCCAGGGAAAGCAGTACTTC. This sequence encodes CASSYLQGKQYF.

This clonotype was counted at least ten times. The chain couples TRBV28 to TRBJ2-1; TRBD1 agrees at 11 bases. The CDR3 length is 18 residues. Looked up from germline, CDR1 is MDHEN and CDR2 is SYDVKM. V lost 3 bases to trimming and J lost 0 bases; unmatched junction nucleotides: 7. CDR3 in DNA: TGTGCCAGCAGTTTTAGGACAGGGGGCATTAGCTCCTACAATGAGCAGTTCTTC. Its translation: CASSFRTGGISSYNEQFF.

This clonotype was found many times. The V call is TRBV15, the J call TRBJ1-5, with D unresolved. From germline, CDR1 is LNHNV and CDR2 YYDKDF (reference sequence). CDR3 length: 16 amino acids. V gave up 3 bases and J gave up 1 base, with 13 bases separating them. Written as DNA, the CDR3 is TGTGCCACCAGCAGCGGTGGCAGGACGAGCAATCAGCCCCAGCATTTT. Translating it yields CATSSGGRTSNQPQHF. The complete variable domain, with remaining parts taken from reference TRBV15 and TRBJ1-5, reads DAMVIQNPRYQVTQFGKPVTLSCSQTLNHNVMYWYQQKSSQAPKLLFHYYDKDFNNEADTPDNFQSRRPNTSFCFLDIRSPGLGDTAMYLCATSSGGRTSNQPQHFGDGTRLSIL.

This clonotype was observed many times. The J gene is TRBJ2-5, the V gene TRBV9; D is uncertain. This CDR3 region has 13 residues. Trimming took 3 bases from V and 1 from J, leaving 7 bases between them. Per germline, CDR1 SGDLS and CDR2 YYNGEE. CDR3 loop: CASSEALQETQYF. CDR3 DNA: TGTGCCAGCAGCGAGGCCCTCCAAGAGACCCAGTACTTC.

The table lists this clonotype with a few counts. The chain employs TRBV15 and TRBJ2-1, with D possibly called TRBD1 or TRBD2 (5 bases each). V was trimmed by 0 bases and J by 8 bases, leaving 14 bases between them. Germline-derived CDR1 and CDR2 are LNHNV and YYDKDF (reference sequence). The CDR3 totals 15 residues. In DNA form, the CDR3 reads TGTGCCACCAGCAGAGATAGGGACCGTTTATATGAGCAGTTCTTC. As protein: CATSRDRDRLYEQFF.

This clonotype appeared many times. This chain connects TRBV7-2 to TRBJ2-5; 9 nucleotides agree with TRBD1. This CDR3 spans 15 amino acids. The germline gives CDR1 SGHTA, CDR2 FQGNSA. V was clipped by 5 bases and J by 5 bases; unmatched bases: 9. CDR3 coding DNA: TGTGCCAGCAGCCCTGGGACAGGGCAGAAGGAGACCCAGTACTTC. Protein sequence: CASSPGTGQKETQYF.

Many counts were recorded for this clonotype. The V call is TRBV28, the J call TRBJ2-3, with TRBD2 identical over 10 bases. The CDR3 is 15 residues long. Unmatched junction bases numbered 3, after V lost 5 bases and J lost 1 base. Germline CDR1 and CDR2: MDHEN and SYDVKM. Here the CDR3 reads CASSRLAGGTDTQYF. CDR3 coding DNA: TGTGCCAGCAGTCGCCTAGCGGGAGGCACAGATACGCAGTATTTT. The full variable domain, in which reference TRBV28 and TRBJ2-3 provide the parts outside the CDR3, is DVKVTQSSRYLVKRTGEKVFLECVQDMDHENMFWYRQDPGLGLRLIYFSYDVKMKEKGDIPEGYSVSREKKERFSLILESASTNQTSMYLCASSRLAGGTDTQYFGPGTRLTVL.

This clonotype came up many times. This chain links TRBV30 with TRBJ2-3; TRBD2 might be the D (5 bases). Deletions cut 4 bases from V and 14 bases from J, with 19 bases between. Germline assignment: CDR1 GTSNPN and CDR2 SVGIG (reference sequence). CDR3 length: 12 amino acids. Here the CDR3 DNA reads TGTGCCTGGACGCGGGCTGCTTCTGGCGGGTATTTT. As protein: CAWTRAASGGYF.

This clonotype was found many times. The chain links TRBV21-1 to TRBJ1-2. TRBV21-1 is flagged as a pseudogene. The CDR3 loop spans 13 amino acids. CDR3 in DNA: TGTGCCAGTTCGACAGTCCCAAACTATGGCTACACCTTC. Amino acids: CASSTVPNYGYTF.

This clonotype has at least ten counts. CDR3 in DNA: TGTGCCAGCAGCTTAGTACTAGTAAACACCGGGGAGCTGTTTTTT. This encodes CASSLVLVNTGELFF. The chain joins TRBV7-2 to TRBJ2-2, with a weak D call TRBD2 (5 bases). This CDR3 is built from 15 residues. The V end was cut by 1 base, the J end by 2 bases, with 8 bases between. The germline gives CDR1 SGHTA, CDR2 FQGNSA.

This clonotype was counted ten times or more. The rearrangement joins TRBV5-6 to TRBJ2-7; 9 bases agree with TRBD2. This CDR3 is built from 14 residues. Germline CDR1 is SGHDT and CDR2 is YYEEEE. J lost 3 bases, V lost 3 bases, and 4 bases had no gene match. The chain's CDR3 is CASSWPSGNYEQYF. The CDR3 nucleotides read TGTGCCAGCAGCTGGCCTAGCGGGAACTACGAGCAGTACTTC.

This clonotype came up many times. V usage is TRBV21-1 and J usage is TRBJ2-4; the table assigns TRBD1, which was not confirmed against the DNA. TRBV21-1 is a recognized pseudogene. The CDR3 consists of 16 residues. The CDR3 region is CASSSAGTLTENIQYF. The CDR3 DNA is TGTGCCAGCAGCAGTGCAGGGACACTCACGGAAAACATTCAGTACTTC.

This sequence joins TRBV7-2 and TRBJ2-7, with D possibly being TRBD1 or TRBD2 (5 bases each). From germline, CDR1 is SGHTA and CDR2 FQGNSA. Trimming pared 5 bases from V and 3 bases from J, leaving 14 bases between. The CDR3 sequence is 14 residues long. The DNA of the CDR3 is TGTGCCAGCAGCCAATCGGCTGGGGGCTACGAGCAGTACTTC. It encodes CASSQSAGGYEQYF.

This clonotype showed up many times. The chain carries TRBV24-1 and TRBJ2-7, with D unclear. CDR1 and CDR2 (germline): KGHDR, SFDVKD. Trimming took 9 bases from V and 0 from J, leaving 8 bases between them. This CDR3 region has 12 residues. The chain's CDR3 is CATAGNSYEQYF. For the CDR3, the DNA is TGTGCCACCGCCGGAAACTCCTACGAGCAGTACTTC.

This clonotype came up a few times. The gene calls are TRBV18 and TRBJ2-7, with a tentative D call TRBD2 (5 bases). The germline V gene encodes CDR1 KGHSH and CDR2 LQKENI. The V end was cut by 2 bases, the J end by 0 bases, with 11 bases between. The CDR3 spans 15 residues. CDR3 in amino acids: CASSPVEGSSYEQYF. The CDR3, as DNA: TGTGCCAGCTCACCAGTCGAGGGCAGCTCCTACGAGCAGTACTTC.

The table lists this clonotype with many counts. This CDR3 reads CSAEGGRNSYNEQFF. The CDR3 coding sequence is TGCAGTGCAGAAGGGGGCCGTAACTCCTACAATGAGCAGTTCTTC. The chain has TRBV20-1 and TRBJ2-1; 7 bases are a match to TRBD1. This CDR3 is 15 amino acids long. With 6 bases clipped from V and 0 bases from J, the junction kept 8 bases outside the gene matches. Germline assignment: CDR1 DFQATT and CDR2 SNEGSKA (reference sequence).

This clonotype was picked up many times. The V gene is TRBV9, the J gene TRBJ2-1, with TRBD2 matching over 7 bases. Per the germline V gene, CDR1 is SGDLS and CDR2 is YYNGEE. The CDR3 is made up of 21 amino acids. The ends lost 0 bases at V and 0 bases at J; junction bases unmatched: 18. The CDR3 region is CASSVGLEEASGPGSYNEQFF. For the CDR3, the DNA is TGTGCCAGCAGCGTAGGTTTGGAGGAGGCTAGCGGTCCAGGCTCCTACAATGAGCAGTTCTTC.

Ten or more counts support this clonotype. The chain's CDR3 is CASSIPRVDNEQFF. The CDR3 DNA sequence: TGCGCCAGCAGCATCCCCAGGGTCGACAATGAGCAGTTCTTC. This chain links TRBV5-1 with TRBJ2-1; possible D gene TRBD1, 5 bases. The CDR3 is 14 residues long. Looked up from germline, CDR1 is SGHRS and CDR2 is YFSETQ. Between the trimmed V and J ends, which lost 4 bases and 5 bases, there was a span of 13 bases.

This clonotype was seen repeatedly, ten times or more. The rearrangement links TRBV11-3 to TRBJ2-3, with D possibly TRBD2 on 6 matching bases. Per the germline V gene, CDR1 is SGHNT and CDR2 is YENEEA. Trimming took off 5 bases at V and 2 bases at J, with 14 bases between the two ends. The CDR3 covers 15 residues. The CDR3 bases are TGTGCCAGCAGCCGGGGTCGGGAGTCCACAGATACGCAGTATTTT. This encodes CASSRGRESTDTQYF.

This clonotype showed up many times. The gene calls are TRBV5-1 and TRBJ2-7; D remains unclear. Germline V gene data show CDR1 as SGHRS and CDR2 as YFSETQ. V lost 0 bases and J 3 bases, leaving 7 bases between the germline ends. The CDR3 covers 13 residues. This CDR3 reads CASSLDQVYEQYF. The DNA of the CDR3 is TGCGCCAGCAGCTTGGATCAGGTCTACGAGCAGTACTTC.

At least ten counts were recorded for this clonotype. The CDR3 DNA follows: TGCAGTGCTAGAAACAGGGGGCTCTACGAGCAGTACTTC. Its translation is CSARNRGLYEQYF. The chain recombines TRBV20-1 with TRBJ2-7; TRBD1 aligns across 9 bases. The CDR3 runs to 13 residues. Germline V gives CDR1 DFQATT, CDR2 SNEGSKA (reference sequence). J lost 3 bases, V lost 2 bases, and 2 bases had no gene match.

This clonotype was seen ten or more times. This chain's CDR3 is CASSTDFRNEQFF. The CDR3 bases are TGTGCCAGCAGCACTGATTTCCGCAATGAGCAGTTCTTC. The chain has TRBV7-9 and TRBJ2-1; D is ambiguous. The length of the CDR3 is 13 residues. Germline V CDR1 and CDR2: SEHNR, FQNEAQ (reference sequence). V was cut by 5 bases and J by 6 bases, with 11 bases left in between.

This clonotype has ten or more counts. V is TRBV27 and J is TRBJ2-1; maybe TRBD2 (5 bases). Germline V gene data show CDR1 as MNHEY and CDR2 as SMNVEV (reference sequence). CDR3 size: 14 residues. The V end lost 1 base, the J end lost 4 bases, and 8 bases lay between the germline ends. CDR3 DNA: TGTGCCAGCAGTTTATTCTCGGGATACAATGAGCAGTTCTTC. It encodes CASSLFSGYNEQFF.